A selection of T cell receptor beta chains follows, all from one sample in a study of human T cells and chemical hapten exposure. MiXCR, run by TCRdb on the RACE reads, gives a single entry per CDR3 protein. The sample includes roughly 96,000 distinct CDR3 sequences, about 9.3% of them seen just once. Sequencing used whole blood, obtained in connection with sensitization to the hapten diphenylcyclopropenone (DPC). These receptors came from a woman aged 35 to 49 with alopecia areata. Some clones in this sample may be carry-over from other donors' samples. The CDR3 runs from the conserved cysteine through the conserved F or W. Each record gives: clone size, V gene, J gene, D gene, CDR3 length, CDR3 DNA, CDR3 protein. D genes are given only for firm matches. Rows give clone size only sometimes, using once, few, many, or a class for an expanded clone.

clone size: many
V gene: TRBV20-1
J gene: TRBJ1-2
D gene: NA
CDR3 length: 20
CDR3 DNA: TGCAGTGCTAGAGATCTTGGTGGGGTTGCCCCCGGGGGGGCCAACTATGGCTACACCTTC
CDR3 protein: CSARDLGGVAPGGANYGYTF

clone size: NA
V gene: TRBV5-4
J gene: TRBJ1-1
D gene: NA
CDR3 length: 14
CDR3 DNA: TGTGCCAGCAGGGAAGGGGCGCGAGGCACTGAAGCTTTCTTT
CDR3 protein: CASREGARGTEAFF

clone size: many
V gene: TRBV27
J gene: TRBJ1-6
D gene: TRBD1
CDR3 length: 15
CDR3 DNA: TGTGCCAGCAGTTTTTCAGGACAGGGCGGCTCACCCCTCCACTTT
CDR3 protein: CASSFSGQGGSPLHF

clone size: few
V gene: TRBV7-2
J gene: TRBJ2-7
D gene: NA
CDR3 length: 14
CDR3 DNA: TGTGCCAGCAGCTTTATCGGAAACTTCTACGAGCAGTACTTC
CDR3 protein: CASSFIGNFYEQYF

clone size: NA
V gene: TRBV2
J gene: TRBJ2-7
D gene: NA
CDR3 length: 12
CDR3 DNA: TGTGCCAGCATGGCACAAACCTACGAGCAGTACTTC
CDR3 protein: CASMAQTYEQYF

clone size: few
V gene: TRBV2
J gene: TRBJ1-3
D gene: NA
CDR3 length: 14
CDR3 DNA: TGTGCCAGCGGGCGGGGGCTCTCTGGAAACACCATATATTTT
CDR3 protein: CASGRGLSGNTIYF

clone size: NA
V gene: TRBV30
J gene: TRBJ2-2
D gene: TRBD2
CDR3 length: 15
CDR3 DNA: TGTGCCTGGACGGGACTAGCTGGACACACCGGGGAGCTGTTTTTT
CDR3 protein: CAWTGLAGHTGELFF

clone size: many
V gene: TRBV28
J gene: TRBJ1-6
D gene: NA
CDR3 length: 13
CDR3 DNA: TGTGCCAGCAGTTTATACAGGGACTCACCCCTCCACTTT
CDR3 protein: CASSLYRDSPLHF

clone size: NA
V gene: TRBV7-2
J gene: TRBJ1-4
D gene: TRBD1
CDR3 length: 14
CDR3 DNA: TGTGCCAGCAGCTTCCAGGGGGCGCGTGAAAAACTGTTTTTT
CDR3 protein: CASSFQGAREKLFF

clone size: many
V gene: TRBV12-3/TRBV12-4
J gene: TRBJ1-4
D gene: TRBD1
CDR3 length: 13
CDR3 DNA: TGTGCCAGCAGGCGACAGGGGGCTGAAAAACTGTTTTTT
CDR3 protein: CASRRQGAEKLFF

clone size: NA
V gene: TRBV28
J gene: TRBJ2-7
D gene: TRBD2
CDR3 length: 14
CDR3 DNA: TGTGCCAGCAGCCGCGGGGGGGGCTCCTACGAGCAGTACTTC
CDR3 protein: CASSRGGGSYEQYF

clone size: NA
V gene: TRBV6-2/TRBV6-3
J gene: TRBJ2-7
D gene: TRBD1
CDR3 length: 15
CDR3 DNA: TGTGCCAGCAAAAACTACTGGGACAGCTCCTACGAGCAGTACTTC
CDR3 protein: CASKNYWDSSYEQYF

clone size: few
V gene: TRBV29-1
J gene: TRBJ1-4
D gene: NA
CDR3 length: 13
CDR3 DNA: TGCAGCGTGAGAGGAGGGCCTAATGAAAAACTGTTTTTT
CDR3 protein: CSVRGGPNEKLFF

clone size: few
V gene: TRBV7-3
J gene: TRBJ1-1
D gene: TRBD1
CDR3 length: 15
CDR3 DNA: TGTGCCAGCAGCTTAACGGCGGGACAGGGCACTCAAGCTTTCTTT
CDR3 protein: CASSLTAGQGTQAFF

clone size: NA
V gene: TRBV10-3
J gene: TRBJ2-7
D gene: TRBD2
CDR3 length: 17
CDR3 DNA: TGTGCCATCAGTGAGCCGACAGGACTAGCGGGAGTACGAGAGCAGTACTTC
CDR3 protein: CAISEPTGLAGVREQYF

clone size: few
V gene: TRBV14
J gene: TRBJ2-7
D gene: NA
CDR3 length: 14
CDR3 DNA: TGTGCCAGCAGCCAAGTTGCGGGCGGAGGCGAGCAGTACTTC
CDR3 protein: CASSQVAGGGEQYF

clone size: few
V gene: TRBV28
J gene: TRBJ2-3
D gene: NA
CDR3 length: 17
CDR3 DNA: TGTGCCAGCAGTTTAGACCGGACATCCCTCGGGCCAGATACGCAGTATTTT
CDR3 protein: CASSLDRTSLGPDTQYF

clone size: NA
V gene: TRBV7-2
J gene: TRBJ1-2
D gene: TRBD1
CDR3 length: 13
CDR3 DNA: TGTGCCAGCAGCCGGGACAGGTCTGGCGGCTACACCTTC
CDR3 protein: CASSRDRSGGYTF

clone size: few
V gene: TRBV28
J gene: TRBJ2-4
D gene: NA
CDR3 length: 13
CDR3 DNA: TGTGCCAGCGCCACGGATCCGACCTTCTATCAGTACTTC
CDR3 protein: CASATDPTFYQYF

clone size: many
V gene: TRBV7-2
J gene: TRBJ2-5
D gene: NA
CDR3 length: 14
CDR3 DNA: TGTGCCAGCCTCGCCTACGGAAGCGAGGAGACCCAGTACTTC
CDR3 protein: CASLAYGSEETQYF

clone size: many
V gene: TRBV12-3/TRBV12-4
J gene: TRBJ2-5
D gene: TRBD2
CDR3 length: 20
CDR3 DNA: TGTGCCAGCAGTTTAGTCGTCACGGGAGGGCCGGCGGGTCGCCAAGAGACCCAGTACTTC
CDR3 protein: CASSLVVTGGPAGRQETQYF

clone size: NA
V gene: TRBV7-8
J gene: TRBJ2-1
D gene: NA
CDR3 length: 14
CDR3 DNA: TGTGCCAGCAGCAACCGGGATCCCTACAATGAGCAGTTCTTC
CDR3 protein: CASSNRDPYNEQFF

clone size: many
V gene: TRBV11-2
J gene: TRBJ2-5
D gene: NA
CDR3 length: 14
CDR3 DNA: TGTGCCAGCAGAAAAACGACGGCCCAAGAGACCCAGTACTTC
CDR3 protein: CASRKTTAQETQYF